This entry lists 25 T cell receptor beta chains sequenced from one sample in a study of radiation and T cells in renal cell carcinoma. Profiling relied on immunoSEQ multiplex PCR, and the TCRdb table lists in-frame clones only, not all of them. The data show under 100,000 clones, over 80% seen once. Regarding time point: blood 4 weeks post-SBRT, at nephrectomy. The treatment here: 15 Gy SBRT to primary tumor, nephrectomy 4 weeks later. Here the sequenced sample was blood, taken from a patient whose treatment included radiotherapy and nephrectomy. The receptors were sampled from a man between 45 and 60 years old with renal cell carcinoma.

The chain has TRBV4-1 and TRBJ2-2, with D perhaps TRBD1 (6 bases). Germline V CDR1 and CDR2: MGHRA, YSYEKL. The CDR3 length is 20 residues. With 1 base removed from V and 4 bases from J, the gap between germline ends came to 25 bases. The CDR3 DNA is TGCGCCAGCAGCCAAGTAGGTGAGAACAGGGTGAGAGTCCGCACCGGGGAGCTGTTTTTT. Residues: CASSQVGENRVRVRTGELFF.

The rearrangement joins TRBV5-4 to TRBJ2-3, with TRBD2 identical over 10 bases. This CDR3 is 14 amino acids long. Per the germline V gene, CDR1 is SGHNT and CDR2 is YYREEE (reference sequence). V lost 2 bases to trimming and J lost 9 bases; unmatched junction nucleotides: 6. CDR3 nucleotide sequence: TGTGCCAGCAGCTTCCTAGCGGGGGAGGCGACGCAGTATTTT. Amino acid sequence: CASSFLAGEATQYF.

The rearrangement links TRBV7-9 to TRBJ2-5; tentative D call: TRBD2 (5 bases). CDR1 and CDR2 from the germline V gene are SEHNR and FQNEAQ (reference sequence). The V end lost 0 bases, the J end lost 2 bases, and 13 bases lay between the germline ends. The CDR3 spans 16 residues. CDR3 in amino acids: CASSLAGRVPQETQYF. The CDR3 DNA reads TGTGCCAGCAGCTTAGCCGGGCGGGTACCGCAAGAGACCCAGTACTTC.

This chain connects TRBV4-2 to TRBJ2-1; D is unresolved. Trimming stripped 0 bases from V and 4 bases from J, with 13 bases between. Germline V gene lookup returns CDR1 LGHNA and CDR2 YNFKEQ. The length of the CDR3 is 16 residues. CDR3 DNA: TGTGCCAGCAGCCAAGATTTCGCCGAGCAGTACAATGAGCAGTTCTTC. It specifies CASSQDFAEQYNEQFF.

The chain couples TRBV28 to TRBJ1-2; a possible D gene is TRBD1 (5 bases). The CDR3 has 14 residues. V was trimmed by 6 bases and J by 5 bases, leaving 16 bases between them. Germline CDR1 is MDHEN and CDR2 is SYDVKM. The CDR3 loop is CASSPGTARYGYTF. In nucleotides, the CDR3 is TGTGCCAGCAGCCCTGGGACCGCTAGGTATGGCTACACCTTC.

The DNA for the CDR3 is TGTGCCAGTAGTATAGTGTCCACCGGTAACTATGGCTACACCTTC. This sequence encodes CASSIVSTGNYGYTF. The chain recombines TRBV19 with TRBJ1-2; D remains unclear. Trimming stripped 1 base from V and 1 base from J, with 10 bases between. The CDR3 has 15 residues. CDR1 is LNHDA, CDR2 SQIVND, per germline (reference sequence).

The gene calls are TRBV19 and TRBJ1-2; D is undetermined. The length of the CDR3 is 13 residues. Per the germline V gene, CDR1 is LNHDA and CDR2 is SQIVND (reference sequence). V shed 3 bases and J shed 5 bases, with 10 bases lying between them. The CDR3 DNA is TGTGCCAGTAGTATGGGAGAGCAGTATGGCTACACCTTC. This codes for CASSMGEQYGYTF.

This rearrangement joins TRBV2 to TRBJ2-7; the D gene is possibly TRBD2 (6 bases). Trimming shortened V by 6 bases and J by 3 bases, and 12 bases separated the two germline ends. Looked up from germline, CDR1 is SNHLY and CDR2 is FYNNEI. There are 13 residues in the CDR3. CDR3 region: CASRMGLFYEQYF. CDR3 in DNA: TGTGCCAGCAGGATGGGACTCTTCTACGAGCAGTACTTC.

J is TRBJ1-3 and V is TRBV30; no reliable D call. This CDR3 has 13 amino acids. Germline loops: CDR1 GTSNPN, CDR2 SVGIG (reference sequence). The germline V and J ends were trimmed by 0 bases and 7 bases, with 10 bases remaining between them. The CDR3 protein is CAWSVNGRNTIYF. DNA of the CDR3: TGTGCCTGGAGTGTAAACGGGCGGAACACCATATATTTT.

For this clone: This likely comes from a read error, as the CDR3 has no conserved phenylalanine or tryptophan at its end. The chain recombines TRBV4-3 with TRBJ1-2, with D hard to call. Germline lookup yields CDR1 LGHNA and CDR2 YSLEER. The CDR3 sequence is 18 residues long. Deletions cut 0 bases from V and 0 bases from J, with 17 bases between. The CDR3, as DNA: TGCGCCAGCAGCCAAGAAACCGTTAGGGCCCCAGCTAACTATGGCTACACCCTC. This codes for CASSQETVRAPANYGYTL.

The chain recombines TRBV5-6 with TRBJ2-2; 11 bases match TRBD2. The germline V gene has CDR1 SGHDT and CDR2 YYEEEE. This CDR3 region has 15 residues. After removal of 4 bases from V and 5 bases from J, the junction contained 4 bases not matched to a gene. The CDR3 DNA sequence: TGTGCCAGCAGCCCTTTAGCGGGAGGGACCGGGGAGCTGTTTTTT. It codes for CASSPLAGGTGELFF.

J is TRBJ2-5 and V is TRBV6-5; D uncertain. Trimming stripped 5 bases from V and 4 bases from J, with 11 bases between. Germline lookup yields CDR1 MNHEY and CDR2 SVGAGI. The CDR3 has 13 amino acids. CDR3 nucleotides: TGTGCCAGCAGTCTTAACCGGGTAGAGACCCAGTACTTC. Its translation: CASSLNRVETQYF.

This sequence joins TRBV7-9 and TRBJ2-5; D perhaps matches TRBD2 (6 bases). The J call is in doubt because the DNA end fits TRBJ2-7 better. The CDR3 is 15 residues long. CDR1 is SEHNR and CDR2 is FQNEAQ in the germline V gene (reference sequence). CDR3 coding DNA: TGTGCCAGCAGCTCCCTTTGGCGGGGAAACTACGAGCAGTACTTC. It specifies CASSSLWRGNYEQYF.

The J gene is TRBJ2-1, the V gene TRBV10-3; D ambiguous. The CDR3 consists of 14 residues. V lost 3 bases and J 9 bases, leaving 15 bases between the germline ends. Germline V gives CDR1 ENHRY, CDR2 SYGVKD. As DNA, the CDR3 is TGTGCCATCAGTGACAATGAAGTGCCAACTGAGCAGTTCTTC. Amino acid sequence: CAISDNEVPTEQFF.

This clone was picked up one time. The chain is built from TRBV4-1 and TRBJ2-1, with 8 bases fitting TRBD2. J was trimmed by 7 bases and V by 0 bases; bases with no gene match: 14. This CDR3 spans 18 amino acids. The germline CDR1 and CDR2 sequences are MGHRA and YSYEKL. The CDR3 loop is CASSQDNMGAGDLNEQFF. The CDR3 bases are TGCGCCAGCAGCCAAGATAATATGGGAGCGGGGGACTTAAATGAGCAGTTCTTC.

The CDR3 region is CASSPSGGRYEQYF. The DNA of the CDR3 is TGTGCCAGCTCACCTAGCGGGGGAAGATACGAGCAGTACTTC. This chain links TRBV18 with TRBJ2-7; the match to TRBD2 covers 9 bases. This CDR3 contains 14 residues. The V and J ends lost 3 bases and 4 bases, in that order; junction bases with no gene match: 4. CDR1 and CDR2 from the germline V gene are KGHSH and LQKENI.

This chain links TRBV4-2 with TRBJ2-5; D is unresolved. Germline V CDR1 and CDR2: LGHNA, YNFKEQ. Trimming shortened V by 0 bases and J by 2 bases, and 7 bases separated the two germline ends. The CDR3 extends over 14 amino acids. In DNA, the CDR3 is TGTGCCAGCAGCCAAGATGCCACTCAAGAGACCCAGTACTTC. Amino acid sequence: CASSQDATQETQYF.

In DNA form, the CDR3 reads TGCGCCAGCAGCCCGCAGGGGGGAGGCACAGATACGCAGTATTTT. Translating gives CASSPQGGGTDTQYF. The rearrangement uses TRBV5-1 and TRBJ2-3, with D perhaps matching TRBD1 (7 bases). CDR1 is SGHRS, CDR2 YFSETQ, per germline. V was pared by 4 bases and J by 1 base, with 13 bases between. The CDR3 runs 15 residues. The full variable domain, its missing parts supplied by reference TRBV5-1 and TRBJ2-3, is KAGVTQTPRYLIKTRGQQVTLSCSPISGHRSVSWYQQTPGQGLQFLFEYFSETQRNKGNFPGRFSGRQFSNSRSEMNVSTLELGDSALYLCASSPQGGGTDTQYFGPGTRLTVL.

The chain has TRBV5-1 and TRBJ2-2; D might be TRBD2 (6 bases). V was clipped by 2 bases and J by 6 bases, with 8 bases between them. The CDR3 contains 13 residues. Germline CDR1 SGHRS, CDR2 YFSETQ. The CDR3 is CASSLERAGELFF. CDR3 sequence (DNA): TGCGCCAGCAGCTTAGAGCGGGCCGGGGAGCTGTTTTTT.

This chain links TRBV5-8 with TRBJ1-1; D might be TRBD1 (5 bases). Germline V lookup: CDR1 SGHTS, CDR2 YDEGEE. The CDR3 covers 14 residues. Trimming cost V 0 bases and J 2 bases, with 8 bases left between them. CDR3 loop: CASSLAGGNTEAFF. For the CDR3, the DNA is TGTGCCAGCAGCTTGGCCGGGGGAAACACTGAAGCTTTCTTT.

The chain links TRBV5-4 to TRBJ2-1; no firm D call. V was cut by 2 bases and J by 8 bases, with 8 bases left in between. Germline assignment: CDR1 SGHNT and CDR2 YYREEE (reference sequence). CDR3 size: 12 residues. CDR3 residues: CASSFQTHEQFF. As DNA, the CDR3 is TGTGCCAGCAGCTTCCAGACCCATGAGCAGTTCTTC.

This clone occurred a few times. This chain connects TRBV28 to TRBJ1-1; D is ambiguous. Germline CDR1 and CDR2: MDHEN and SYDVKM. The V end lost 3 bases, the J end lost 5 bases, and 10 bases lay between the germline ends. The CDR3 covers 13 residues. CDR3 protein: CASSLSDRTEAFF. CDR3 in DNA: TGTGCCAGCAGTTTGTCTGACCGGACTGAAGCTTTCTTT.

The chain is built from TRBV5-1 and TRBJ2-1, with 7 bases matching TRBD2. With 0 bases clipped from V and 4 bases from J, the junction kept 7 bases outside the gene matches. In germline, CDR1 is SGHRS, CDR2 YFSETQ. CDR3 length: 16 amino acids. The CDR3 spells CASSLGASGAYNEQFF. CDR3 coding DNA: TGCGCCAGCAGCTTGGGGGCTAGCGGAGCTTACAATGAGCAGTTCTTC.

This clone occurred a few times. The rearrangement links TRBV6-5 to TRBJ1-4; 8 bases match TRBD1. The CDR3 is 14 amino acids. From germline, CDR1 is MNHEY and CDR2 SVGAGI. V gave up 5 bases and J gave up 4 bases; unmatched junction bases: 3. In DNA, the CDR3 is TGTGCCAGCAGTCAAGACAGGGGTAATGAAAAACTGTTTTTT. Its translation: CASSQDRGNEKLFF.

This clone turned up a few times. J is TRBJ1-4 and V is TRBV7-8; a possible D gene is TRBD1 (6 bases). V dropped 4 bases and J dropped 7 bases, with 13 bases sitting between them. Germline V gives CDR1 SGHVS, CDR2 FQNEAQ. The CDR3 contains 14 residues. The CDR3 region has the DNA TGTGCCAGCAGCTCCCGACAGGTGACTGAAAAACTGTTTTTT. The encoded protein is CASSSRQVTEKLFF.